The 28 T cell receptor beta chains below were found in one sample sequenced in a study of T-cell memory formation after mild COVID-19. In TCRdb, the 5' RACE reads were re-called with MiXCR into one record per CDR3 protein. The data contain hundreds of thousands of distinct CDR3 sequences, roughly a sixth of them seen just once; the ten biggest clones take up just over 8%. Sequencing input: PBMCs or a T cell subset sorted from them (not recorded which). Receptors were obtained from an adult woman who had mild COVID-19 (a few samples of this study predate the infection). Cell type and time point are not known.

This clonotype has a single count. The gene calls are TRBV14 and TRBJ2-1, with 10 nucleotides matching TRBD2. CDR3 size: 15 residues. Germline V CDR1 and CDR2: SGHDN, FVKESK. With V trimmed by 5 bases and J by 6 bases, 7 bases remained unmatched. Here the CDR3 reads CASSSSGGYLNEQFF. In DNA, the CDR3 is TGTGCCAGCAGCTCTAGCGGGGGATACCTCAATGAGCAGTTCTTC.

The CDR3 protein is CASSSPLWTGSSYEQYF. In DNA, the CDR3 is TGTGCCAGCAGCTCCCCTCTTTGGACAGGGTCTTCCTACGAGCAGTACTTC. The chain carries TRBV7-2 and TRBJ2-7, with TRBD1 matching 8 bases. The CDR3 length is 17 residues. The J segment lost 1 base and the V segment lost 4 bases, leaving 12 bases of the junction unmatched. Per germline, CDR1 SGHTA and CDR2 FQGNSA.

CDR3 sequence (DNA): TGCGCCAGCAGCTTTTCTAGCGGGAGTTCACACAATGAGCAGTTCTTC. Translation gives CASSFSSGSSHNEQFF. The chain links TRBV5-1 to TRBJ2-1; 10 bases map to TRBD2. V gave up 2 bases and J gave up 5 bases; unmatched junction bases: 7. Germline CDR1 SGHRS, CDR2 YFSETQ. The length of the CDR3 is 16 residues.

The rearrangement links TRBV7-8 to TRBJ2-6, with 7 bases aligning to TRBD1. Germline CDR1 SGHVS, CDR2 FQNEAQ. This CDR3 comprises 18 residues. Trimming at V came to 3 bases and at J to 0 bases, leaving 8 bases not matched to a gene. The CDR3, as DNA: TGTGCCAGCAGCTTTGACAGGGCGCTTTTCTCTGGGGCCAACGTCCTGACTTTC. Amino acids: CASSFDRALFSGANVLTF.

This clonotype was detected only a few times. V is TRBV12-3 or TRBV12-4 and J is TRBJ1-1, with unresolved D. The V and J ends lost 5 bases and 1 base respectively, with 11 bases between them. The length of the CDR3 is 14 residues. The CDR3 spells CASSPRDGNTEAFF. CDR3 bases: TGTGCCAGCAGTCCTCGTGACGGGAACACTGAAGCTTTCTTT.

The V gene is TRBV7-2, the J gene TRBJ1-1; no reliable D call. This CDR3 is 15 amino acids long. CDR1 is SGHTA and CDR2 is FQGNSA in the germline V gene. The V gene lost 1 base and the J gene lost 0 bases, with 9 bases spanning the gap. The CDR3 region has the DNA TGTGCCAGCAGCTTAGTAAGCCAGATGAACACTGAAGCTTTCTTT. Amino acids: CASSLVSQMNTEAFF.

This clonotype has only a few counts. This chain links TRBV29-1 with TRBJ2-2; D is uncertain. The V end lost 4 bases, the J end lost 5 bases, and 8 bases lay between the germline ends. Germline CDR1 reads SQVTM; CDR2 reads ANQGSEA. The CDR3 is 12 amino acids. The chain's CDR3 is CSVVLGTGELFF. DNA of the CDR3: TGCAGCGTTGTTCTGGGGACCGGGGAGCTGTTTTTT.

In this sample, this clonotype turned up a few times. CDR3 residues: CSVEDRRGYEQYF. The CDR3 DNA sequence: TGCAGCGTTGAAGATAGGCGGGGCTACGAGCAGTACTTC. J is TRBJ2-7 and V is TRBV29-1; the D gene is possibly TRBD2 (6 bases). Germline assignment: CDR1 SQVTM and CDR2 ANQGSEA. The CDR3 has 13 amino acids. V lost 0 bases and J 3 bases, leaving 9 bases between the germline ends.

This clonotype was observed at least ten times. In DNA, the CDR3 is TGTGCCAGCAGTTTGGTCGGGGACGAGCAGTACTTC. It specifies CASSLVGDEQYF. The chain recombines TRBV12-3 or TRBV12-4 with TRBJ2-7; D is possibly TRBD2 (5 bases). The CDR3 runs to 12 residues. With 3 bases removed from V and 5 bases from J, the gap between germline ends came to 8 bases.

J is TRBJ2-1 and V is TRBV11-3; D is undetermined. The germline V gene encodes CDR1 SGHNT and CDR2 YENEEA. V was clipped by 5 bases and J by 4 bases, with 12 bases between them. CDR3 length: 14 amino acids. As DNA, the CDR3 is TGTGCCAGCAGCCACGGCGAATCGTACAATGAGCAGTTCTTC. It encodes CASSHGESYNEQFF.

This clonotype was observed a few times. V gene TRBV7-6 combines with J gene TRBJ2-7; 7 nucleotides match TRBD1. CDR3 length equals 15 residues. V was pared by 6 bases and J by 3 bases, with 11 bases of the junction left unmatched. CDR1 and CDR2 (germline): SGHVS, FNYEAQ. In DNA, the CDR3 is TGTGCCAGCAGTGATGGGACAGACTTCCTCTACGAGCAGTACTTC. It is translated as CASSDGTDFLYEQYF.

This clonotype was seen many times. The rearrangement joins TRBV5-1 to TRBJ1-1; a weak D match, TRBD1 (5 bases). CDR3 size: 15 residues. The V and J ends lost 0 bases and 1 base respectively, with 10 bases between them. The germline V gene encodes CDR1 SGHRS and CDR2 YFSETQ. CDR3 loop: CASSLAPGGNTEAFF. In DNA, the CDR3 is TGCGCCAGCAGCTTGGCTCCGGGGGGGAACACTGAAGCTTTCTTT.

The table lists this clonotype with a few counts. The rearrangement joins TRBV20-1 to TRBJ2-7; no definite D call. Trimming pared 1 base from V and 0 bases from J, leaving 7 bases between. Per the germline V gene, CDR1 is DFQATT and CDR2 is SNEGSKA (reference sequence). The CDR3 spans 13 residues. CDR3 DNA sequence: TGCAGTGCTAGAGGGCAGGACTCCTACGAGCAGTACTTC. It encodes CSARGQDSYEQYF.

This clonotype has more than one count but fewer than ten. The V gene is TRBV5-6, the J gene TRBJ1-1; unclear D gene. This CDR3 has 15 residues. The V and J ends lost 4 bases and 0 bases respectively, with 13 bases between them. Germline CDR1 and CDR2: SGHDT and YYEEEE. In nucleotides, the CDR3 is TGTGCCAGCAGCAAATTTGGGGTAGTGAACACTGAAGCTTTCTTT. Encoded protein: CASSKFGVVNTEAFF.

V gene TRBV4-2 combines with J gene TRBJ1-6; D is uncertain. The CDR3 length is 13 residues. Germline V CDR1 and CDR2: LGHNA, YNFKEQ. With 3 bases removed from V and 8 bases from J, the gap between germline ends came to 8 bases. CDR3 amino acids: CASSQDRDSPLHF. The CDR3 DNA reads TGTGCCAGCAGCCAGGACCGGGATTCACCCCTCCACTTT.

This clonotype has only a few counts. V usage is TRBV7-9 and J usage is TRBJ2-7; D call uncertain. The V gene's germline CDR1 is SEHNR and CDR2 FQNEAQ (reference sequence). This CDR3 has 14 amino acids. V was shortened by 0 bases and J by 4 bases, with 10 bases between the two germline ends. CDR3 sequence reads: CASSLATFTYEQYF. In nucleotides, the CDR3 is TGTGCCAGCAGCTTAGCGACCTTCACGTACGAGCAGTACTTC. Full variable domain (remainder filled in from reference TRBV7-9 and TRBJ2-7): DTGVSQNPRHKITKRGQNVTFRCDPISEHNRLYWYRQTLGQGPEFLTYFQNEAQLEKSRLLSDRFSAERPKGSFSTLEIQRTEQGDSAMYLCASSLATFTYEQYFGPGTRLTVT.

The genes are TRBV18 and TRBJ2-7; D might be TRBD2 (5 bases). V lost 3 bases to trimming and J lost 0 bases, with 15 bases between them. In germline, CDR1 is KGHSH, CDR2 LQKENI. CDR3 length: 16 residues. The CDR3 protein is CASSPGFGVFSYEQYF. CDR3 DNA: TGTGCCAGCTCACCGGGGTTCGGGGTTTTCTCCTACGAGCAGTACTTC.

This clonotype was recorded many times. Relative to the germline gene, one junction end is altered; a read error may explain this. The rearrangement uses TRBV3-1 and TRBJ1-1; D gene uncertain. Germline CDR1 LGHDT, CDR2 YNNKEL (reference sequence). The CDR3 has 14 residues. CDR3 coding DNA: TGCGCCAGCAGCCAAGGATCGGTGAACACTGAAGCTTTCTTT. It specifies CASSQGSVNTEAFF.

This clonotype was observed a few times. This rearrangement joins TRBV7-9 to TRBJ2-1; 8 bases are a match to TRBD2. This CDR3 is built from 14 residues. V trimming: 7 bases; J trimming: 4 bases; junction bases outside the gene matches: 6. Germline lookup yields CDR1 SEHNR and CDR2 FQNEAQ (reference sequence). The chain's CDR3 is CASTETGGYNEQFF. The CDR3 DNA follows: TGTGCCAGCACCGAGACGGGGGGGTACAATGAGCAGTTCTTC.

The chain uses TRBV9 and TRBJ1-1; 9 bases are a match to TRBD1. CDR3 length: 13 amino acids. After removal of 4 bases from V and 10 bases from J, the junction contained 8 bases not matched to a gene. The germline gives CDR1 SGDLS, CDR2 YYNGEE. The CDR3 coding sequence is TGTGCCAGCAGCCGGGGACAGGGAGATGGAGCTTTCTTT. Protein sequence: CASSRGQGDGAFF.

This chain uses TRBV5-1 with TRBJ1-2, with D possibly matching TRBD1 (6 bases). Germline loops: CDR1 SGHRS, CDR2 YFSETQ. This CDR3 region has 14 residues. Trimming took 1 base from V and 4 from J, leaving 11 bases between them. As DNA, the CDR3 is TGCGCCAGCAGCTTGTTGGGGGCGGGCTATGGCTACACCTTC. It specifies CASSLLGAGYGYTF.

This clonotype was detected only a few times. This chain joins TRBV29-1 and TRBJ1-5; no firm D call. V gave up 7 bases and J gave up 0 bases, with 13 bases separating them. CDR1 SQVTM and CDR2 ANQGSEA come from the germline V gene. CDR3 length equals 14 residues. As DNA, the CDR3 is TGCAGCGCCCGGACTGCCCTTAGCAATCAGCCCCAGCATTTT. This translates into CSARTALSNQPQHF.

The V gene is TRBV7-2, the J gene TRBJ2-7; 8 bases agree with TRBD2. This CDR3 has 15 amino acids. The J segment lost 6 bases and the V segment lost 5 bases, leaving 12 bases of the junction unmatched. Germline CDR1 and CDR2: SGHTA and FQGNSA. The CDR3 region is CASSAGLVSQGEQYF. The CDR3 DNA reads TGTGCCAGCAGCGCGGGACTAGTGTCTCAGGGCGAGCAGTACTTC.

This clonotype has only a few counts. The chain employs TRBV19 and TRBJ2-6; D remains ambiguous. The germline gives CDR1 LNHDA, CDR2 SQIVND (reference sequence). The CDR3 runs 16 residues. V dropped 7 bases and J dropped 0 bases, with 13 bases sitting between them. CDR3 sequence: CASKPGQTSGANVLTF. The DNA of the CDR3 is TGTGCCAGTAAGCCGGGTCAGACCTCTGGGGCCAACGTCCTGACTTTC. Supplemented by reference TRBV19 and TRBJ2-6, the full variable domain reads DGGITQSPKYLFRKEGQNVTLSCEQNLNHDAMYWYRQDPGQGLRLIYYSQIVNDFQKGDIAEGYSVSREKKESFPLTVTSAQKNPTAFYLCASKPGQTSGANVLTFGAGSRLTVL.

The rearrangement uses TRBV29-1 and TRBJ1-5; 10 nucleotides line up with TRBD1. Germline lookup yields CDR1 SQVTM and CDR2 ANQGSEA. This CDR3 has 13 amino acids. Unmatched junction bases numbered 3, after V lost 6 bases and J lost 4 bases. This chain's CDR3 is CSVGGQGNQPQHF. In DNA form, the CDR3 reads TGCAGCGTGGGGGGACAGGGGAATCAGCCCCAGCATTTT.

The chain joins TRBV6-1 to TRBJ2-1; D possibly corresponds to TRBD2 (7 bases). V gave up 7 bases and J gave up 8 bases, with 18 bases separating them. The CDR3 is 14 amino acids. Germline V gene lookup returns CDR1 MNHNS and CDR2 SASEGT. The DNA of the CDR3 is TGTGCCAGCACCGGGTTGGGGGGGGCCGATGAGCAGTTCTTC. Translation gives CASTGLGGADEQFF.

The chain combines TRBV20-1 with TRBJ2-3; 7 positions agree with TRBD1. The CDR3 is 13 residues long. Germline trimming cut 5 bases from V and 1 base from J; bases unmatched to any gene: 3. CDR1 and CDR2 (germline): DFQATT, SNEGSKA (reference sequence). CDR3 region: CSAHRGGTDTQYF. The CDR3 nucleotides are TGCAGTGCTCACAGGGGTGGCACAGATACGCAGTATTTT.

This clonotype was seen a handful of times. For the CDR3, the DNA is TGTGCCAGCAGTTCAACGTCGGGGCCGGGAGATACGCAGTATTTT. Translation gives CASSSTSGPGDTQYF. The chain recombines TRBV12-3 or TRBV12-4 with TRBJ2-3; possibly TRBD1 or TRBD2 for D (5 bases each). This CDR3 spans 15 amino acids. Trimming removed 4 bases from V and 5 bases from J, with 16 bases in between.